Listed here are 6 T cell receptor beta chains from one sample, sequenced in a study of shared clonotypes between healthy human individuals. Naive CD8 cells were CD45RO-negative, positively selected for CCR7, excluding terminally differentiated effector memory CD45RA+ cells. Produced via immunoSEQ multiplex PCR; TCRdb's table is partial and in-frame only. The table records around 2,000,000 clones, 93% of them present only once. Sequenced: naive CD8+ T cells from PBMCs. The receptors come from a man between 18 and 35 years old in good health. Some clones in this sample may be carry-over from other donors' samples.

A remark on this clone: Just one base apart from a much larger clone, this may be a read error. Other DNA sequences within the sample encode an identical CDR3. The V call is TRBV25-1, the J call TRBJ2-7; D gene uncertain. Trimming removed 3 bases from V and 4 bases from J, with 4 bases in between. There are 11 residues in the CDR3. CDR1 is MGHDK and CDR2 is SYGVNS in the germline V gene. The CDR3 sequence: CASSDSYEQYF. The CDR3, as DNA: TGTGCCAGCAGTGACTCATACGAGCAGTACTTC.

The chain employs TRBV27 and TRBJ1-5; 8 bases fit TRBD1. CDR1 is MNHEY and CDR2 is SMNVEV in the germline V gene (reference sequence). The CDR3 totals 15 residues. With V trimmed by 5 bases and J by 1 base, 4 bases remained unmatched. CDR3 in DNA: TGTGCCAGCAGTCTCCGGACAGGGAGCAATCAGCCCCAGCATTTT. As protein: CASSLRTGSNQPQHF.

On this clone itself: The identical CDR3 is also encoded by other nucleotide sequences in the sample. The chain is built from TRBV9 and TRBJ1-2; TRBD1 matches at 9 bases. V lost 0 bases, J lost 4 bases, and 1 base stayed unmatched. Germline CDR1 and CDR2: SGDLS and YYNGEE. The CDR3 length is 14 residues. In nucleotides, the CDR3 is TGTGCCAGCAGCGTAGGACAGGGGGTCTATGGCTACACCTTC. Its translation is CASSVGQGVYGYTF.

V and J are TRBV5-8 and TRBJ2-7; D remains unclear. The germline V and J ends were trimmed by 0 bases and 3 bases, with 4 bases remaining between them. The CDR3 spans 12 residues. Germline V gene lookup returns CDR1 SGHTS and CDR2 YDEGEE. The chain's CDR3 is CASSLGRYEQYF. CDR3 DNA: TGTGCCAGCAGCTTGGGGCGCTACGAGCAGTACTTC.

V usage is TRBV19 and J usage is TRBJ1-1, with D perhaps matching TRBD1 (6 bases). CDR1 LNHDA and CDR2 SQIVND come from the germline V gene (reference sequence). Trimming took off 6 bases at V and 10 bases at J, with 18 bases between the two ends. CDR3 size: 13 residues. CDR3 loop: CASSPPGQPRAFF. The CDR3 coding sequence is TGTGCCAGTAGCCCTCCGGGACAACCAAGAGCTTTCTTT.

This clone has only one observation. The gene calls are TRBV5-4 and TRBJ1-4; 10 nucleotides agree with TRBD1. The CDR3 contains 16 residues. Germline V CDR1 and CDR2: SGHNT, YYREEE (reference sequence). Trimming cost V 3 bases and J 5 bases; bases outside gene matches: 7. The DNA of the CDR3 is TGTGCCAGCAGCTCGCGGACAGGGGGGTCCAATGAAAAACTGTTTTTT. As protein: CASSSRTGGSNEKLFF.